This T cell receptor (beta chain) was sequenced in a study of T cell responses to AZD1222 COVID-19 vaccine. Trimming at V came to 8 bases and at J to 4 bases, leaving 8 bases not matched to a gene. The CDR3 length is 14 residues. CDR1 and CDR2 (germline): MGHDK, SYGVNS. TCRdb's table, derived via immunoSEQ multiplex PCR, lists solely in-frame clones and lacks some. Of roughly 120,000 clones detected, about 88% appear once; the ten largest clones hold roughly 4%. The source was peripheral blood, collected on day 0 of AZD1222 vaccination. This chain links TRBV25-1 with TRBJ2-1; 7 positions agree with TRBD1. The receptor was derived from an adult in good health. CDR3 protein: CASSRGGGYNEQFF. DNA for the CDR3: TGTGCCAGCTCCCGAGGGGGCGGGTACAATGAGCAGTTCTTC.